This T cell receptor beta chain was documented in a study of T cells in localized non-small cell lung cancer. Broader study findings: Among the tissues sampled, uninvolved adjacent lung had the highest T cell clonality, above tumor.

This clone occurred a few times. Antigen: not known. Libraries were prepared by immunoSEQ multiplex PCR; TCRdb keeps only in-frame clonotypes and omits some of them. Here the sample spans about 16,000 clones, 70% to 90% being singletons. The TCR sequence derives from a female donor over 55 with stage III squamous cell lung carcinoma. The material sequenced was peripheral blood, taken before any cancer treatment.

CDR3 sequence: CASGWTSGEQYF. DNA of the CDR3: TGTGCTAGTGGTTGGACCTCTGGGGAGCAGTACTTC. The chain joins TRBV12-5 to TRBJ2-7; D remains ambiguous. Trimming took off 4 bases at V and 7 bases at J, with 11 bases between the two ends. The CDR3 is made up of 12 amino acids. Germline CDR1 is LGHNT and CDR2 is FRNRAP.